The next 13 T cell receptor beta chains were all read from a single sample in a study of cytomegalovirus exposure and HLA in healthy donors. Primers for the PCR totalled 60 Vbeta and 13 Jbeta. Sequencing was performed with immunoSEQ multiplex PCR; in TCRdb, only in-frame clones are kept and a portion is missing. Found here are some 52,000 clones, 72% of them singletons; the top ten hold about 9.3%. Sequenced input: PBMCs. The receptors here all came from a woman aged 50 to 60 in good health and CMV-seronegative.

V and J are TRBV7-9 and TRBJ2-7; D may be TRBD1 (6 bases). The CDR3 has 15 amino acids. V gave up 4 bases and J gave up 7 bases, with 20 bases separating them. Germline CDR1 SEHNR, CDR2 FQNEAQ (reference sequence). CDR3 DNA: TGTGCCAGCAGCTCCATGGGGGCAGGGAACTATGAGCAGTACTTC. This codes for CASSSMGAGNYEQYF.

The chain employs TRBV6-1 and TRBJ2-6, with a weak D call TRBD1 (5 bases). Trimming pared 1 base from V and 4 bases from J, leaving 5 bases between. CDR3 size: 14 residues. CDR1 MNHNS and CDR2 SASEGT come from the germline V gene. The CDR3 DNA sequence: TGTGCCAGCAGTGAAGGGGGCGGGGCCAACGTCCTGACTTTC. It encodes CASSEGGGANVLTF.

The sample holds a few counts of this clone. The chain couples TRBV15 to TRBJ2-7, with D tentatively TRBD2 (5 bases). The germline V gene has CDR1 LNHNV and CDR2 YYDKDF (reference sequence). V was cut by 0 bases and J by 1 base, with 13 bases left in between. This CDR3 spans 16 amino acids. The CDR3 protein is CATSREASGISYEQYF. In DNA, the CDR3 is TGTGCCACCAGCAGAGAAGCCTCGGGGATATCCTACGAGCAGTACTTC. The full variable domain, with the rest looked up from reference TRBV15 and TRBJ2-7, is DAMVIQNPRYQVTQFGKPVTLSCSQTLNHNVMYWYQQKSSQAPKLLFHYYDKDFNNEADTPDNFQSRRPNTSFCFLDIRSPGLGDTAMYLCATSREASGISYEQYFGPGTRLTVT.

A remark on this clone: An end of the junction does not agree with germline; a read error may underlie this. The chain joins TRBV5-1 to TRBJ2-1, with 15 bases aligning to TRBD2. Germline-derived CDR1 and CDR2 are SGHRS and YFSETQ. The CDR3 is 16 residues long. The CDR3 sequence: CASNPEDGLAGGQGIF. DNA of the CDR3: TGCGCCAGCAACCCAGAGGATGGACTAGCGGGGGGGCAAGGAATCTTC.

This rearrangement joins TRBV11-1 to TRBJ2-5; the D gene is possibly TRBD1 (5 bases). Germline CDR1 and CDR2: SGHAT and FQDESV (reference sequence). The CDR3 covers 14 residues. The V end was cut by 5 bases, the J end by 2 bases, with 12 bases between. The CDR3 region is CASSPDSPQETQYF. The DNA of the CDR3 is TGTGCCAGCAGCCCTGACAGCCCTCAAGAGACCCAGTACTTC. The full variable domain, in which reference TRBV11-1 and TRBJ2-5 provide the parts outside the CDR3, is EAEVAQSPRYKITEKSQAVAFWCDPISGHATLYWYRQILGQGPELLVQFQDESVVDDSQLPKDRFSAERLKGVDSTLKIQPAELGDSAMYLCASSPDSPQETQYFGPGTRLLVL.

The chain joins TRBV23-1 to TRBJ2-7; no clear D. TRBV23-1 is sorted into the ORF group, with uncertain function. This CDR3 is built from 12 residues. V gave up 2 bases and J gave up 7 bases, with 9 bases separating them. CDR3 sequence reads: CASSQPPGEQYF. The CDR3 nucleotides are TGCGCCAGCAGTCAACCTCCCGGGGAGCAGTACTTC.

This clone occurred once. J is TRBJ1-1 and V is TRBV18, with a weak D call TRBD1 (5 bases). CDR3 length: 13 residues. Germline CDR1 is KGHSH and CDR2 is LQKENI. V was pared by 6 bases and J by 3 bases, with 11 bases between. CDR3 residues: CASSLREDTEAFF. In DNA form, the CDR3 reads TGTGCCAGCTCCCTCAGGGAGGACACTGAAGCTTTCTTT.

CDR3 sequence: CSGGHNTEAFF. The CDR3 bases are TGCAGCGGGGGGCATAACACTGAAGCTTTCTTT. This chain joins TRBV29-1 and TRBJ1-1; a possible D gene is TRBD1 (6 bases). Germline V gene lookup returns CDR1 SQVTM and CDR2 ANQGSEA. The V end was cut by 7 bases, the J end by 2 bases, with 8 bases between. This CDR3 contains 11 residues. Full variable domain (rest looked up from reference TRBV29-1 and TRBJ1-1): SAVISQKPSRDICQRGTSLTIQCQVDSQVTMMFWYRQQPGQSLTLIATANQGSEATYESGFVIDKFPISRPNLTFSTLTVSNMSPEDSSIYLCSGGHNTEAFFGQGTRLTVV.

The V call is TRBV10-1, the J call TRBJ2-3, with TRBD2 matching over 7 bases. From germline, CDR1 is WNHNN and CDR2 SYGVQD (reference sequence). The CDR3 totals 14 residues. Unmatched junction bases numbered 6, after V lost 7 bases and J lost 2 bases. The CDR3 loop is CASILADPTDTQYF. In DNA form, the CDR3 reads TGCGCCAGCATTCTAGCGGACCCCACAGATACGCAGTATTTT.

The gene calls are TRBV29-1 and TRBJ1-1, with 10 bases aligning to TRBD1. Germline V CDR1 and CDR2: SQVTM, ANQGSEA. Trimming at V came to 5 bases and at J to 7 bases, leaving 7 bases not matched to a gene. The CDR3 contains 13 residues. The CDR3 DNA sequence: TGCAGCGTTAAGGGACAGGGGCAGGGTGAAGCTTTCTTT. Translated, it gives CSVKGQGQGEAFF.

The chain carries TRBV28 and TRBJ2-7, with 12 bases matching TRBD2. From germline, CDR1 is MDHEN and CDR2 SYDVKM. This CDR3 region has 14 residues. With 10 bases clipped from V and 1 base from J, the junction kept 5 bases outside the gene matches. CDR3 in amino acids: CATHGTSGSYEQYF. CDR3 DNA sequence: TGTGCCACGCACGGGACTAGCGGGTCCTACGAGCAGTACTTC. Complete variable domain (other parts from reference TRBV28 and TRBJ2-7): DVKVTQSSRYLVKRTGEKVFLECVQDMDHENMFWYRQDPGLGLRLIYFSYDVKMKEKGDIPEGYSVSREKKERFSLILESASTNQTSMYLCATHGTSGSYEQYFGPGTRLTVT.

V usage is TRBV4-2 and J usage is TRBJ2-7; TRBD1 matches at 8 bases. J lost 1 base, V lost 4 bases, and 6 bases had no gene match. Germline lookup yields CDR1 LGHNA and CDR2 YNFKEQ. This CDR3 is 15 amino acids long. For the CDR3, the DNA is TGTGCCAGCAGCCGAACAGGGGGGCAATCCTACGAGCAGTACTTC. Translated: CASSRTGGQSYEQYF.

The gene calls are TRBV2 and TRBJ1-1; D possibly corresponds to TRBD1 (5 bases). Germline CDR1 SNHLY, CDR2 FYNNEI. V lost 4 bases and J 5 bases, leaving 14 bases between the germline ends. This CDR3 contains 14 residues. The CDR3: CASSVRVGSTEAFF. The CDR3, as DNA: TGTGCCAGCAGTGTCAGGGTGGGGTCGACTGAAGCTTTCTTT.